The 8 T cell receptor beta chains reported below all come from one sample, sequenced in a study of PD-1 blockade in classical Hodgkin lymphoma. TCRdb's table, derived via immunoSEQ multiplex PCR, lists solely in-frame clones and lacks some. This sample yields some 90,000 clones, of which 75% to 85% are seen a single time; approximately 15% belongs to the top ten. Time point of the sample: cycle 4 day 1 (C4D1), after 5 to 7 weeks of nivolumab. The patients all showed relapse after autologous stem cell transplantation, while their brentuximab vedotin exposure varied. The sample in question was peripheral blood mononuclear cells (PBMCs), obtained before the fourth cycle of nivolumab. The receptors derive from a human donor with classical Hodgkin lymphoma.

This rearrangement joins TRBV10-1 to TRBJ2-3, with 9 bases aligning to TRBD2. The CDR3 runs 19 residues. CDR1 and CDR2 (germline): WNHNN, SYGVQD (reference sequence). V dropped 0 bases and J dropped 4; count of bases not matched to a gene: 14. CDR3 residues: CASSESTGGGSGSSDTQYF. In nucleotides, the CDR3 is TGCGCCAGCAGTGAGTCGACGGGCGGGGGTAGCGGGAGCTCAGATACGCAGTATTTT.

The V call is TRBV9, the J call TRBJ2-3; TRBD2 matches at 9 bases. The junction had 1 base not matched to a gene; V was cut back by 0 bases and J by 2 bases. There are 15 residues in the CDR3. Germline V gives CDR1 SGDLS, CDR2 YYNGEE. Written as DNA, the CDR3 is TGTGCCAGCAGCGTAGTAGCGGGGGCCACAGATACGCAGTATTTT. Amino acids: CASSVVAGATDTQYF.

The CDR3 DNA is TGTGCCAGTAGTATGACTAGCGGGAACTACGAGCAGTACTTC. Protein sequence: CASSMTSGNYEQYF. The rearrangement uses TRBV19 and TRBJ2-7, with TRBD2 matching over 11 bases. Germline V gives CDR1 LNHDA, CDR2 SQIVND (reference sequence). This CDR3 contains 14 residues. J lost 3 bases, V lost 3 bases, and 1 base had no gene match.

The gene calls are TRBV5-4 and TRBJ2-2; 8 positions agree with TRBD2. The CDR3 covers 17 residues. V dropped 3 bases and J dropped 0; count of bases not matched to a gene: 7. In germline, CDR1 is SGHNT, CDR2 YYREEE (reference sequence). DNA of the CDR3: TGTGCCAGCAGCTCCACTCCGGGACTAGCGAACACCGGGGAGCTGTTTTTT. Encoded protein: CASSSTPGLANTGELFF.

This chain joins TRBV5-1 and TRBJ2-5; 7 nucleotides align to TRBD2. Germline assignment: CDR1 SGHRS and CDR2 YFSETQ. This CDR3 is built from 14 residues. After removal of 4 bases from V and 5 bases from J, the junction contained 8 bases not matched to a gene. The CDR3 sequence: CASSLGGLGETQYF. CDR3 DNA: TGCGCCAGCAGCCTGGGCGGACTAGGGGAGACCCAGTACTTC. Using reference TRBV5-1 and TRBJ2-5 for the parts outside the CDR3, the full variable domain is KAGVTQTPRYLIKTRGQQVTLSCSPISGHRSVSWYQQTPGQGLQFLFEYFSETQRNKGNFPGRFSGRQFSNSRSEMNVSTLELGDSALYLCASSLGGLGETQYFGPGTRLLVL.

This clone was counted a few times. This chain joins TRBV11-2 and TRBJ1-1; 8 bases are shared with TRBD1. The V gene's germline CDR1 is SGHAT and CDR2 FQNNGV. The trim removed 7 bases at V and 3 bases at J, leaving 4 bases unmatched. The CDR3 is 13 amino acids. The CDR3: CASTTGGYTEAFF. The CDR3 bases are TGTGCCAGCACCACAGGGGGGTACACTGAAGCTTTCTTT.

This rearrangement joins TRBV19 to TRBJ1-1; D is unresolved. The CDR3 has 15 amino acids. Trimming cost V 5 bases and J 5 bases, with 18 bases left between them. The germline CDR1 and CDR2 sequences are LNHDA and SQIVND (reference sequence). The CDR3 DNA sequence: TGTGCCAGTAGTTCTCAGAGACGCGCAGAGACTGAAGCTTTCTTT. Translating gives CASSSQRRAETEAFF.

This rearrangement joins TRBV6-6 to TRBJ2-3; the D gene is possibly TRBD2 (5 bases). This CDR3 is built from 15 residues. The germline gives CDR1 MNHNY, CDR2 SVGAGI (reference sequence). V was trimmed by 8 bases and J by 0 bases, leaving 15 bases between them. For the CDR3, the DNA is TGTGCCAGCGCCCGGGAATACGATAGCACAGATACGCAGTATTTT. Residues: CASAREYDSTDTQYF.